Listed below are T cell receptor beta chains from one sample, sequenced in a study of blood T cell repertoires in COVID-19. Here immunoSEQ multiplex PCR was the method, and the copy in TCRdb shows in-frame clones only, minus some. The top ten clones hold around 2.6% of a sample with 200,000 to 300,000 clones, 91% of them seen once. The source material was peripheral blood. These receptors came from a person under 30 with COVID-19, enrolled during active disease. Both conserved end residues are part of each CDR3. A D gene is named only where the DNA matches it firmly. Clone size is given for some rows only: seen once, a few or many times, or a class if the clone is expanded.

v_gene	d_gene	j_gene	abundance	CDR3nt	CDR3aa
TRBV29-1	NA	TRBJ2-5	NA	TGCAGCGTTGGGGTAGACTCCCAAGAGACCCAGTACTTC	CSVGVDSQETQYF
TRBV2	NA	TRBJ1-1	NA	TGTGCCAGCAGGACGGGGGAGAACACTGAAGCTTTCTTT	CASRTGENTEAFF
TRBV7-2	TRBD1	TRBJ1-2	NA	TGTGCCAGCAGCGAGGACAGGGGCTATGGCTACACCTTC	CASSEDRGYGYTF
TRBV6-4	NA	TRBJ2-2	NA	TGTGCCAGCGGTGTTAGGAGCGGGACCGGGGAGCTGTTTTTT	CASGVRSGTGELFF
TRBV10-3	NA	TRBJ2-1	NA	TGTGCCATCAGTGTTGTAGGCGGATTTTACAATGAGCAGTTCTTC	CAISVVGGFYNEQFF
TRBV27	NA	TRBJ2-7	NA	TGTGCCAGCAGTTTCGCCGGTTCCTACGAGCAGTACTTC	CASSFAGSYEQYF
TRBV6-4	TRBD1	TRBJ1-1	NA	TGTGCCAGCAGACGGGGACAGGGACGAGGTGAAGCTTTCTTT	CASRRGQGRGEAFF
TRBV24-1	NA	TRBJ1-5	NA	TGTGCCACTGGGGGGTCGGGATCAGGGAGGCAGCCCCAGCATTTT	CATGGSGSGRQPQHF
TRBV6-1	TRBD2	TRBJ2-7	NA	TGTGCCAGCAGTGAAGCGGGGACTAGCGGGAGCAAGTACTTC	CASSEAGTSGSKYF
TRBV11-2	NA	TRBJ2-7	NA	TGTGCCAGCAGCTTAGTAAAAACCCCCGGCTACGAGCAGTACTTC	CASSLVKTPGYEQYF
TRBV2	NA	TRBJ2-1	NA	TGTGCCAGCGATGATGTAGGAGTTACCAATGAGCAGTTCTTC	CASDDVGVTNEQFF
TRBV5-1	TRBD2	TRBJ2-3	NA	TGCGCCAGCAAAGGAGCGGGAGGGCCCCCAGATACGCAGTATTTT	CASKGAGGPPDTQYF
TRBV7-2	TRBD1	TRBJ1-2	NA	TGTGCCAGCAGCTTTTCAGGGGGCGTCTATGGCTACACCTTC	CASSFSGGVYGYTF
TRBV7-6	TRBD2	TRBJ2-3	NA	TGTGCCAGCAGCTTAATTAGCGGGGTCACAGATACGCAGTATTTT	CASSLISGVTDTQYF
TRBV6-4	TRBD2	TRBJ2-3	many	TGTGCCAGCAGTGAGGGCAGCGGGGGCACAGATACGCAGTATTTT	CASSEGSGGTDTQYF